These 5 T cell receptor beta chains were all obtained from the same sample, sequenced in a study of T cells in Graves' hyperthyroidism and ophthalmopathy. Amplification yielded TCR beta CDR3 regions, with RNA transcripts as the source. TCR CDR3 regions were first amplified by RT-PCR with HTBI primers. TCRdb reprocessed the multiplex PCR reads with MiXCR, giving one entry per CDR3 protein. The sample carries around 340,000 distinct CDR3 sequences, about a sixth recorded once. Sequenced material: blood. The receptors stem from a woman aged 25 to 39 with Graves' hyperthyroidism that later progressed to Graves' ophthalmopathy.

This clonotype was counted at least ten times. The CDR3 reads CASRKGTPEGNQPQHF. DNA for the CDR3: TGTGCCAGCAGGAAGGGGACTCCGGAAGGCAATCAGCCCCAGCATTTT. The chain links TRBV12-3 or TRBV12-4 to TRBJ1-5; the D gene is possibly TRBD1 (5 bases). This CDR3 spans 16 amino acids. Trimming stripped 6 bases from V and 2 bases from J, with 17 bases between.

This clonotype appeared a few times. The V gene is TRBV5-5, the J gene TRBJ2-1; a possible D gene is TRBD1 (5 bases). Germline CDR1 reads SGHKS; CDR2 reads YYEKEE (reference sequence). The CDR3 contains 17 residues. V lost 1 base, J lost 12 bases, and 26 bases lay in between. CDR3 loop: CASSLFGRAGNNDGQFF. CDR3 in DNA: TGTGCCAGCAGCTTGTTCGGTAGGGCAGGGAACAATGATGGGCAGTTCTTC.

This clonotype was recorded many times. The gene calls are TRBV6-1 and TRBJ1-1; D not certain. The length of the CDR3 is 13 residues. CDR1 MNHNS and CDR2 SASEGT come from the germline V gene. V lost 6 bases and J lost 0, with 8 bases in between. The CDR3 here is CASSPVLNTEAFF. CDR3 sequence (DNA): TGTGCCAGCAGCCCAGTACTGAACACTGAAGCTTTCTTT.

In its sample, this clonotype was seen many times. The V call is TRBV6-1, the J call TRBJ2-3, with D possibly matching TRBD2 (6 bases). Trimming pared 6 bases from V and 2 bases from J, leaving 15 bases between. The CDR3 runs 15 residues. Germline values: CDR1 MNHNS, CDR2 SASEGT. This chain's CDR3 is CASRPLRDYTDTQYF. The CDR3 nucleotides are TGTGCCAGCAGGCCCTTGCGGGATTACACAGATACGCAGTATTTT.

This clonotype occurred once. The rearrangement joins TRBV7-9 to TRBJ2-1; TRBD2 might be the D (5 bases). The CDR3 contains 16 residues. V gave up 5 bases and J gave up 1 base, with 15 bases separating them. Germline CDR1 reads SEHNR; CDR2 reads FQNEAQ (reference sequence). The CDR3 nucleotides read TGTGCCAGCAGCCGATTACTAGGTCGGTCCTACAATGAGCAGTTCTTC. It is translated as CASSRLLGRSYNEQFF.